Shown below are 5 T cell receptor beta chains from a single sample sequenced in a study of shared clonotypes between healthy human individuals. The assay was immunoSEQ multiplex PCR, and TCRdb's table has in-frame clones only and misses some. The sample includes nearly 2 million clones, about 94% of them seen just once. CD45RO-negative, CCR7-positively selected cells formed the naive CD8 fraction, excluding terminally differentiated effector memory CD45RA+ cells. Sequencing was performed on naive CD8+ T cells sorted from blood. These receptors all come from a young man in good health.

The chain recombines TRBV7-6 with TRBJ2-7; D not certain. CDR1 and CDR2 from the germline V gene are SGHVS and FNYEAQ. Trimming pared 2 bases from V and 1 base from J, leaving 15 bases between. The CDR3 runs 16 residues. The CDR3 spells CASSLTYATGSYEQYF. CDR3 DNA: TGTGCCAGCAGCTTAACGTACGCTACCGGTTCCTACGAGCAGTACTTC.

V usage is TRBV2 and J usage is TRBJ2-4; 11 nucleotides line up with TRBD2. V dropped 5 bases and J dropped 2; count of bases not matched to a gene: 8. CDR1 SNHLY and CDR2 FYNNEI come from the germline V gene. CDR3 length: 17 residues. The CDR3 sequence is CASSFSTSGDSKNIQYF. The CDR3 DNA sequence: TGTGCCAGCAGTTTTTCGACTAGCGGGGATTCCAAAAACATTCAGTACTTC.

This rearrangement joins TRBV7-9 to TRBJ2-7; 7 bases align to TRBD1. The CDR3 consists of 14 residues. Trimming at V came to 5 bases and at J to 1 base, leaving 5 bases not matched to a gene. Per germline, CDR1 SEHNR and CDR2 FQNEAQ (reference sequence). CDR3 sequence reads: CASSPRGPSYEQYF. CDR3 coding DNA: TGTGCCAGCAGCCCTAGGGGGCCTTCCTACGAGCAGTACTTC. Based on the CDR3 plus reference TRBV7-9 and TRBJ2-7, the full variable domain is DTGVSQNPRHKITKRGQNVTFRCDPISEHNRLYWYRQTLGQGPEFLTYFQNEAQLEKSRLLSDRFSAERPKGSFSTLEIQRTEQGDSAMYLCASSPRGPSYEQYFGPGTRLTVT.

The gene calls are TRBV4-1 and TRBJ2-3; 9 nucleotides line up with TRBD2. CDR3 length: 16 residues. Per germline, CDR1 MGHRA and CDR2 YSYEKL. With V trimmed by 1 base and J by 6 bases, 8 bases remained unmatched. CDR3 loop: CASSQVGLAGPDTQYF. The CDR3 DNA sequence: TGCGCCAGCAGCCAAGTCGGTCTAGCGGGGCCCGATACGCAGTATTTT.

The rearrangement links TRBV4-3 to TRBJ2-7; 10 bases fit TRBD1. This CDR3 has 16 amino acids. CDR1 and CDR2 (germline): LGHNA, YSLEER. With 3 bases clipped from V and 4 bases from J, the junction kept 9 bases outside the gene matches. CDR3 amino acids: CASSQTSGTGDYEQYF. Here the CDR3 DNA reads TGCGCCAGCAGCCAGACGTCCGGGACAGGGGATTACGAGCAGTACTTC.